This TCR beta chain was sequenced in a study of T cell repertoires in cytomegalovirus infection. Background on the study: Selection of CMV epitopes for the study included recently identified HLA-C-restricted and well-studied HLA-B-restricted ones. Indications of both CMV infection and matching HLA type were provided by public TCR beta signatures. General observations from the study: Pooled public TCR beta family frequency picked out CMV carriers with the relevant HLA.

Concerning this clonotype: The antigen is undetermined.

One entry per CDR3 protein, called by TCRdb with MiXCR from the reads. The sample lists roughly 340,000 distinct CDR3 sequences; just under 30% were seen once. The specimen was cultured PBMCs, collected from culture after CMV antigen stimulation. This receptor was obtained from a human donor in good health (CMV status not recorded). Some clones in this sample may be carry-over from other donors' samples.

The CDR3 spells CSRGGDYNEQFF. The CDR3 DNA is TGCTCCCGAGGGGGGGACTACAATGAGCAGTTCTTC. The chain employs TRBV20-1 and TRBJ2-1; D possibly corresponds to TRBD2 (7 bases). The length of the CDR3 is 12 residues. The germline V gene encodes CDR1 DFQATT and CDR2 SNEGSKA (reference sequence).